Below, 22 T cell receptor beta chains from the same sample are listed, as sequenced in a study of T cell responses to AZD1222 COVID-19 vaccine. TCRdb's copy holds only in-frame clones and misses some; the assay was immunoSEQ multiplex PCR. The table lists 150,000 to 200,000 clones, approximately 93% of them singletons. The material was peripheral blood, obtained 28 days after the second AZD1222 dose. All receptors derive from an adult who received the AZD1222 COVID-19 vaccine.

V usage is TRBV18 and J usage is TRBJ2-7, with 7 nucleotides matching TRBD2. Germline loops: CDR1 KGHSH, CDR2 LQKENI. The CDR3 has 16 residues. The V and J ends lost 1 base and 0 bases, in that order; junction bases with no gene match: 6. In DNA form, the CDR3 reads TGTGCCAGCTCACCACGGATTGCGGGAGTCTCCTACGAGCAGTACTTC. Translation: CASSPRIAGVSYEQYF. Full variable domain (outside the CDR3, taken from reference TRBV18 and TRBJ2-7): NAGVMQNPRHLVRRRGQEARLRCSPMKGHSHVYWYRQLPEEGLKFMVYLQKENIIDESGMPKERFSAEFPKEGPSILRIQQVVRGDSAAYFCASSPRIAGVSYEQYFGPGTRLTVT.

Only one count was recorded for this clone. The genes are TRBV24-1 and TRBJ2-1; 8 bases are shared with TRBD2. Per the germline V gene, CDR1 is KGHDR and CDR2 is SFDVKD. Trimming cost V 2 bases and J 2 bases; bases outside gene matches: 7. This CDR3 comprises 17 residues. For the CDR3, the DNA is TGTGCCACCAGTGATTCAGAGCGGGGGTTCACCTACAATGAGCAGTTCTTC. Its translation: CATSDSERGFTYNEQFF.

The V gene is TRBV4-2, the J gene TRBJ2-2; D is undetermined. The CDR3 covers 16 residues. V gave up 1 base and J gave up 6 bases, with 15 bases separating them. Germline V gene sequence: CDR1 LGHNA, CDR2 YNFKEQ. CDR3 region: CASSQVGIEDPGELFF. The DNA of the CDR3 is TGTGCCAGCAGCCAAGTGGGCATTGAAGACCCCGGGGAGCTGTTTTTT.

The rearrangement joins TRBV28 to TRBJ1-1, with D possibly being TRBD1 (6 bases). Trimming removed 2 bases from V and 4 bases from J, with 8 bases in between. Germline CDR1 and CDR2: MDHEN and SYDVKM. This CDR3 is 13 amino acids long. The CDR3 loop is CASSLAGVTEAFF. CDR3 bases: TGTGCCAGCAGTTTAGCAGGGGTCACTGAAGCTTTCTTT. The full variable domain, completed using reference TRBV28 and TRBJ1-1, is DVKVTQSSRYLVKRTGEKVFLECVQDMDHENMFWYRQDPGLGLRLIYFSYDVKMKEKGDIPEGYSVSREKKERFSLILESASTNQTSMYLCASSLAGVTEAFFGQGTRLTVV.

The chain uses TRBV2 and TRBJ1-4; no firm D call. With 2 bases removed from V and 4 bases from J, the gap between germline ends came to 8 bases. CDR1 and CDR2 from the germline V gene are SNHLY and FYNNEI. The CDR3 length is 14 residues. The CDR3 DNA is TGTGCCAGCAGTGAAAATTGGGGTAATGAAAAACTGTTTTTT. Amino acids: CASSENWGNEKLFF.

This clone has just a few counts. The gene calls are TRBV27 and TRBJ2-1; 9 nucleotides line up with TRBD1. The CDR3 consists of 17 residues. The V and J ends lost 5 bases and 9 bases, in that order; junction bases with no gene match: 17. Germline CDR1 reads MNHEY; CDR2 reads SMNVEV (reference sequence). CDR3 nucleotide sequence: TGTGCCAGCAGTCAGAACCGGGACAGGGTTATTATCGGTGAGCAGTTCTTC. It specifies CASSQNRDRVIIGEQFF.

The chain combines TRBV2 with TRBJ1-2; D perhaps matches TRBD1 (6 bases). Trimming pared 5 bases from V and 4 bases from J, leaving 8 bases between. The CDR3 is 12 residues long. Looked up from germline, CDR1 is SNHLY and CDR2 is FYNNEI. CDR3 region: CASSPGVYGYTF. The CDR3 DNA is TGTGCCAGCAGTCCAGGGGTCTATGGCTACACCTTC.

V is TRBV4-1 and J is TRBJ2-1, with TRBD2 matching over 7 bases. Germline V CDR1 and CDR2: MGHRA, YSYEKL. The J segment lost 8 bases and the V segment lost 0 bases, leaving 7 bases of the junction unmatched. This CDR3 has 15 amino acids. The CDR3 nucleotides are TGCGCCAGCAGCCAAGACAGACTAGCCCTCTATGAGCAGTTCTTC. Amino acid sequence: CASSQDRLALYEQFF.

This rearrangement joins TRBV12-1 to TRBJ2-7; TRBD2 is taken as the D call from the table, unchecked against the DNA. TRBV12-1 is a documented pseudogene. The length of the CDR3 is 12 residues. Here the CDR3 DNA reads TGTGCCAGCATTGAGGGAGTCGGGGAGCAGTACTTC. Translating gives CASIEGVGEQYF.

The gene calls are TRBV6-2 or TRBV6-3 and TRBJ2-1, with D possibly matching TRBD1 (6 bases). Germline V gives CDR1 MNHEY, CDR2 SVGEGT. The CDR3 runs 16 residues. The V end was cut by 4 bases, the J end by 0 bases, with 13 bases between. CDR3 DNA: TGTGCCAGCAGTTTCCCGCAAGGGGGCTCCTACAATGAGCAGTTCTTC. This encodes CASSFPQGGSYNEQFF.

The chain joins TRBV12-5 to TRBJ1-6, with D possibly matching TRBD1 (5 bases). Germline loops: CDR1 LGHNT, CDR2 FRNRAP. V dropped 5 bases and J dropped 4 bases, with 6 bases sitting between them. The CDR3 consists of 13 residues. CDR3 DNA: TGTGCTAGTGGTCCAGGGTATAATTCACCCCTCCACTTT. Residues: CASGPGYNSPLHF. The complete variable domain, with remaining parts taken from reference TRBV12-5 and TRBJ1-6, reads DARVTQTPRHKVTEMGQEVTMRCQPILGHNTVFWYRQTMMQGLELLAYFRNRAPLDDSGMPKDRFSAEMPDATLATLKIQPSEPRDSAVYFCASGPGYNSPLHFGNGTRLTVT.

The chain joins TRBV27 to TRBJ2-7; 11 positions agree with TRBD2. Germline V lookup: CDR1 MNHEY, CDR2 SMNVEV (reference sequence). This CDR3 comprises 15 residues. V dropped 5 bases and J dropped 2; count of bases not matched to a gene: 5. The CDR3 nucleotides are TGTGCCAGCAGTCTTGGGACTAGCGGACCCTACGAGCAGTACTTC. Its translation is CASSLGTSGPYEQYF.

The V call is TRBV6-5, the J call TRBJ1-2; 7 bases map to TRBD1. Germline V gene lookup returns CDR1 MNHEY and CDR2 SVGAGI. J was trimmed by 6 bases and V by 6 bases; bases with no gene match: 13. The CDR3 sequence is 15 residues long. CDR3 nucleotides: TGTGCCAGCAGGACAGGGACACTGTTTGAAGATGGCTACACCTTC. This gives the protein CASRTGTLFEDGYTF.

The chain joins TRBV9 to TRBJ2-3; TRBD2 matches 11 bases. V trimming: 3 bases; J trimming: 6 bases; junction bases outside the gene matches: 21. Looked up from germline, CDR1 is SGDLS and CDR2 is YYNGEE. The CDR3 sequence is 20 residues long. CDR3 in amino acids: CASSAPRASGRYRPSDTQYF. CDR3 sequence (DNA): TGTGCCAGCAGCGCACCTCGGGCTAGCGGGAGGTACCGACCCTCCGATACGCAGTATTTT.

The J gene is TRBJ1-1, the V gene TRBV4-1, with D possibly TRBD1 on 5 matching bases. Trimming removed 7 bases at V and 7 bases at J, with 16 bases between. The V gene's germline CDR1 is MGHRA and CDR2 YSYEKL. There are 13 residues in the CDR3. The CDR3, as DNA: TGCGCCAGCAACCGAAGAGCGGGGGATGAAGCTTTCTTT. Translation gives CASNRRAGDEAFF.

The rearrangement links TRBV5-4 to TRBJ1-2; D call uncertain. Germline-derived CDR1 and CDR2 are SGHNT and YYREEE (reference sequence). This CDR3 has 14 residues. V gave up 0 bases and J gave up 0 bases, with 6 bases separating them. The CDR3 DNA follows: TGTGCCAGCAGCTTGGATCAATCTAACTATGGCTACACCTTC. Amino acid sequence: CASSLDQSNYGYTF.

This clone occurred a few times. The rearrangement uses TRBV19 and TRBJ2-2; D is unresolved. With 6 bases removed from V and 4 bases from J, the gap between germline ends came to 9 bases. The CDR3 spans 13 residues. Germline CDR1 and CDR2: LNHDA and SQIVND (reference sequence). The CDR3 nucleotides read TGTGCCAGTAGCCTCGTCGTCACCGGGGAGCTGTTTTTT. Protein: CASSLVVTGELFF.

The chain employs TRBV21-1 and TRBJ2-1; TRBD1 is the table's D call, not checked against the DNA. TRBV21-1 is a pseudogene locus. The CDR3 runs 18 residues. The CDR3 DNA follows: TGTGCCAGCAGCAAAGATAGGGACACGCAAGACAAGGGCACTGAGCAGTTCTTC. Its protein is CASSKDRDTQDKGTEQFF.

The CDR3 DNA follows: TGTGCCAGCAGCTTGTTCCAGGGGGCGACGGCTAACTATGGCTACACCTTC. As protein: CASSLFQGATANYGYTF. The J gene is TRBJ1-2, the V gene TRBV5-6, with 8 bases fitting TRBD1. Per the germline V gene, CDR1 is SGHDT and CDR2 is YYEEEE. This CDR3 contains 17 residues. V lost 1 base and J lost 0; bases outside the gene matches: 8.

This chain links TRBV2 with TRBJ2-3, with D perhaps assigned TRBD1 or TRBD2 (6 bases each). CDR1 is SNHLY, CDR2 FYNNEI, per germline. Trimming took 8 bases from V and 4 from J, leaving 19 bases between them. The length of the CDR3 is 15 residues. CDR3 loop: CASQSRGRVADTQYF. The CDR3 DNA sequence: TGTGCCAGCCAGAGCCGGGGGCGGGTTGCAGATACGCAGTATTTT. The full variable domain, rest sourced from reference TRBV2 and TRBJ2-3, is EPEVTQTPSHQVTQMGQEVILRCVPISNHLYFYWYRQILGQKVEFLVSFYNNEISEKSEIFDDQFSVERPDGSNFTLKIRSTKLEDSAMYFCASQSRGRVADTQYFGPGTRLTVL.

This sequence joins TRBV6-1 and TRBJ1-3, with D tentatively TRBD1 (5 bases). The CDR3 is 17 residues long. Germline loops: CDR1 MNHNS, CDR2 SASEGT. V was trimmed by 4 bases and J by 0 bases, leaving 16 bases between them. CDR3 in amino acids: CASSGGRGVYSGNTIYF. The CDR3, as DNA: TGTGCCAGCAGTGGAGGGCGGGGGGTCTACTCTGGAAACACCATATATTTT.

The rearrangement uses TRBV11-2 and TRBJ1-2, with D hard to call. Germline CDR1 SGHAT, CDR2 FQNNGV. V was shortened by 4 bases and J by 6 bases, with 18 bases between the two germline ends. The CDR3 is 15 amino acids. The CDR3 protein is CASSSSSGSRDGYTF. CDR3 DNA: TGTGCCAGCAGCTCCTCTTCAGGATCTAGAGATGGCTACACCTTC. The entire variable domain, with the rest obtained from reference TRBV11-2 and TRBJ1-2, is as follows: EAGVAQSPRYKIIEKRQSVAFWCNPISGHATLYWYQQILGQGPKLLIQFQNNGVVDDSQLPKDRFSAERLKGVDSTLKIQPAKLEDSAVYLCASSSSSGSRDGYTFGSGTRLTVV.